Presented here are 25 T cell receptor beta chains from one specimen sequenced in a study of monozygotic twins with inflammatory bowel disease. TCRdb reprocessed the 5' RACE reads and reports one entry per CDR3 protein, with no DNA. Listed are more than 120,000 distinct CDR3 sequences; 2% to 2.5% falls within the top ten. The specimen sequenced was blood. These TCRs come from a human donor with ulcerative colitis or Crohn's disease, or a healthy co-twin of an affected twin (not recorded which).

The chain recombines TRBV7-2 with TRBJ2-1. The germline V gene encodes CDR1 SGHTA and CDR2 FQGNSA. The CDR3 contains 12 residues. CDR3 protein: CASSLAGYEQFF.

V is TRBV5-1 and J is TRBJ2-1; TCRdb's D call of TRBD1 is untestable without DNA. CDR1 and CDR2 (germline): SGHRS, YFSETQ. CDR3 size: 16 residues. CDR3 sequence reads: CASSLQGQPSYNEQFF.

The chain combines TRBV5-1 with TRBJ2-3; TCRdb outputs TRBD1, but without DNA this stays unchecked. The V gene's germline CDR1 is SGHRS and CDR2 YFSETQ. The CDR3 has 14 residues. CDR3 loop: CASSPGPVTDTQYF.

This CDR3 reads CASSRRQGIATNEKLFF. The rearrangement links TRBV7-2 to TRBJ1-4; with no DNA, the TCRdb D assignment of TRBD1 cannot be verified. The germline CDR1 and CDR2 sequences are SGHTA and FQGNSA. This CDR3 has 17 amino acids.

This sequence joins TRBV20-1 and TRBJ1-4; TCRdb's assignment of TRBD1 cannot be checked, as there is no DNA. Germline V gives CDR1 DFQATT, CDR2 SNEGSKA (reference sequence). The CDR3 has 12 residues. CDR3 protein: CSLTQGDEKLFF.

The chain has TRBV29-1 and TRBJ2-1; the D call of TRBD1 rests on TCRdb alone, since no DNA is present to check it. CDR3 length: 14 residues. CDR1 and CDR2 from the germline V gene are SQVTM and ANQGSEA. CDR3 in amino acids: CSVQAGGASDEQFF.

The chain recombines TRBV27 with TRBJ2-3; no DNA is available, so the TRBD1 call from TCRdb remains unchecked. CDR1 is MNHEY, CDR2 SMNVEV, per germline (reference sequence). This CDR3 has 15 residues. CDR3 protein: CASRLQGPSTDTQYF.

V is TRBV5-4 and J is TRBJ2-7; TCRdb indicates TRBD2, and absent DNA this call remains unverified. The CDR3 covers 16 residues. The germline V gene encodes CDR1 SGHNT and CDR2 YYREEE (reference sequence). The CDR3 loop is CASSLPSGGTNGEQYF.

The chain is built from TRBV3-1 and TRBJ2-7; the TCRdb D gene call, TRBD1, has no DNA to confirm it. The CDR3 has 13 residues. Looked up from germline, CDR1 is LGHDT and CDR2 is YNNKEL (reference sequence). The CDR3: CASSQTTVYEQYF.

V and J are TRBV5-1 and TRBJ2-1; there is no DNA to check the TCRdb D call of TRBD1. The CDR3 loop spans 14 amino acids. CDR1 is SGHRS and CDR2 is YFSETQ in the germline V gene. Here the CDR3 reads CASSLRGGYNEQFF.

The chain links TRBV3-1 to TRBJ2-1; no DNA is available, so the TRBD2 call from TCRdb remains unchecked. The CDR3 totals 15 residues. Per the germline V gene, CDR1 is LGHDT and CDR2 is YNNKEL (reference sequence). The CDR3 protein is CASSPTSGNYNEQFF.

V usage is TRBV4-3 and J usage is TRBJ2-1; the D call from TCRdb, TRBD2, cannot be confirmed without DNA. The CDR3 consists of 17 residues. Germline CDR1 reads LGHNA; CDR2 reads YSLEER. The CDR3 loop reads CASSQGTGTQPYNEQFF.

The V call is TRBV6-1, the J call TRBJ1-6. CDR3 length: 16 amino acids. The V gene's germline CDR1 is MNHNS and CDR2 SASEGT. The CDR3 sequence: CASAIFDPSYNSPLHF.

The chain is built from TRBV12-3 or TRBV12-4 and TRBJ2-3; TCRdb lists TRBD1, though no DNA is available to test this call. The CDR3 loop spans 15 amino acids. The CDR3: CASSSHRVGTDTQYF.

The chain carries TRBV18 and TRBJ1-1; absent DNA, TCRdb's TRBD1 call cannot be checked. The germline V gene encodes CDR1 KGHSH and CDR2 LQKENI. The CDR3 contains 14 residues. The CDR3 reads CASSPYRGRFEAFF. Variable domain in full (rest from reference TRBV18 and TRBJ1-1): NAGVMQNPRHLVRRRGQEARLRCSPMKGHSHVYWYRQLPEEGLKFMVYLQKENIIDESGMPKERFSAEFPKEGPSILRIQQVVRGDSAAYFCASSPYRGRFEAFFGQGTRLTVV.

This chain links TRBV12-3 or TRBV12-4 with TRBJ1-1. This CDR3 is 11 amino acids long. This CDR3 reads CASSQYTEAFF.

The chain is built from TRBV12-3 or TRBV12-4 and TRBJ1-6; no DNA is available, so the TRBD1 call from TCRdb remains unchecked. This CDR3 is built from 16 residues. The CDR3 here is CASRSEQGAANSPLHF.

This chain connects TRBV6-5 to TRBJ1-1; TCRdb calls TRBD1, which cannot be checked without DNA. CDR3 size: 15 residues. Germline V gene sequence: CDR1 MNHEY, CDR2 SVGAGI. The CDR3 spells CASSSRTGVNTEAFF.

The genes are TRBV3-1 and TRBJ2-5; the TRBD1 assignment by TCRdb is unverifiable without DNA. Germline loops: CDR1 LGHDT, CDR2 YNNKEL (reference sequence). The CDR3 is made up of 18 amino acids. CDR3 amino acids: CASSQDLSAGVPQETQYF.

The V and J genes are TRBV5-4 and TRBJ1-2. CDR3 length: 16 residues. The germline V gene has CDR1 SGHNT and CDR2 YYREEE (reference sequence). This CDR3 is CASSFSGGGINYGYTF.

The chain joins TRBV5-4 to TRBJ2-1; as DNA is missing, the TRBD1 call by TCRdb cannot be tested. Germline loops: CDR1 SGHNT, CDR2 YYREEE (reference sequence). The CDR3 totals 21 residues. CDR3 residues: CASSSRGRDRESPSPYNEQFF.

This sequence joins TRBV11-2 and TRBJ2-2. The CDR3 sequence is 16 residues long. Germline V gene lookup returns CDR1 SGHAT and CDR2 FQNNGV. The CDR3 loop reads CASIPSFGSGTGELFF.

This chain links TRBV30 with TRBJ2-1; without DNA, the TCRdb call of TRBD1 cannot be checked. The CDR3 sequence is 12 residues long. Per germline, CDR1 GTSNPN and CDR2 SVGIG (reference sequence). This CDR3 reads CACGQGTGEQFF.

This rearrangement joins TRBV4-3 to TRBJ2-7; TCRdb reports TRBD1, a call that lacks DNA to check it against. This CDR3 comprises 13 residues. Per the germline V gene, CDR1 is LGHNA and CDR2 is YSLEER. Here the CDR3 reads CASSPTGSYEQYF.

This chain connects TRBV7-8 to TRBJ2-7; TCRdb reports TRBD1, a call that lacks DNA to check it against. The CDR3 sequence is 14 residues long. CDR1 SGHVS and CDR2 FQNEAQ come from the germline V gene. The CDR3 loop is CASSVGGGSYEQYF.